What follows is one T cell receptor (beta chain) and its context. Once extracted for a subset, genomic DNA was divided evenly among several immunoSEQ plates. Measured with immunoSEQ multiplex PCR; TCRdb has only the in-frame clones, and not every one. Among 500,000 or so clones listed, about 96% were seen once. The CD4+ fraction was divided into a CD45RA+ naive subset and a CD45RA-negative memory subset. The CDR3 is made up of 12 amino acids. CDR1 MNHNS and CDR2 SASEGT come from the germline V gene. Germline trimming cut 9 bases from V and 5 bases from J; bases unmatched to any gene: 6. The data were taken from a study of shared clonotypes between healthy human individuals. Study context: The study drew on two women and a few men aged 18 to 49 as donors. CD4 naive and memory got three plates each, CD8 naive two, CD8 memory one.

The rearrangement uses TRBV6-1 and TRBJ2-5; 7 nucleotides match TRBD1. The TCR sequence derives from a woman in her 30s in good health. The sequencing sample was made of naive CD4+ T cells sorted from blood. The subset: CD45RA+ positively selected. CDR3 sequence reads: CASGTDGETQYF. The DNA of the CDR3 is TGTGCCAGTGGGACAGACGGTGAGACCCAGTACTTC.